This T cell receptor (beta chain) was identified during a study of Ad26.COV2.S vaccination and SARS-CoV-2 variants. Study overall: The study gave Ad26.COV2.S intramuscularly, once or twice 56 days apart.

Deletions cut 5 bases from V and 0 bases from J, with 7 bases between. The CDR3 runs 13 residues. Germline assignment: CDR1 MNHEY and CDR2 SMNVEV (reference sequence). Concerning this clone: No antigen is known for it.

Overall study findings and caveats: Vaccinees showed greater spike-specific TCR breadth than placebo recipients.

The treatment denotes: 19 received Ad26.COV2.S at low or high dose, single or two shots; about 5 received placebo; per-sample allocation not given. The samples date from day 63 after the first vaccine or placebo injection. It was an adult aged 18-55 years in Boston who was the donor. The vaccine antigen was prefusion-stabilized Wuhan SARS-CoV-2 spike. Generated by immunoSEQ multiplex PCR, the TCRdb table keeps only in-frame clones and is missing some. The repertoire consists of approximately 450,000 clones, with 90% occurring once and the leading ten covering 9.5% to 15%. This sequence was found in a person aged 18-65 years who received the Ad26.COV2.S COVID-19 vaccine or a placebo. Sequencing used peripheral blood, obtained in a trial of Ad26.COV2.S vaccine versus placebo. The chain has TRBV27 and TRBJ1-1; D gene ambiguous. CDR3 amino acids: CASSPYLNTEAFF. Here the CDR3 DNA reads TGTGCCAGCAGTCCTTACCTGAACACTGAAGCTTTCTTT.